The clone carrying this TCR beta chain was counted ten times or more. A much bigger clone sits one base away, suggesting this may be a read error. Specified time point: after trial treatment. As for treatment: LDRT plus nivolumab, ipilimumab, low-dose cyclophosphamide and aspirin (RACIN trial). Qualifying patients carried advanced solid tumors devoid of tumor-infiltrating lymphocytes. CDR3 size: 14 residues. V dropped 5 bases and J dropped 10 bases, with 17 bases sitting between them. Germline values: CDR1 MNHEY, CDR2 SVGEGT. Priming of first-strand cDNA relied on TRAV- and TRBV-specific primers (covering alpha and beta chains). With a V-primer adapter and a constant-region primer, TCRs were amplified for about 22 PCR cycles. TCRdb independently ran MiXCR on the reads; one entry per CDR3 protein. The sample records some 100,000 distinct CDR3 sequences, under 25% being singletons. The data derive from a study of low-dose radiotherapy and immunotherapy resistance in tumors.

The starting material was PBMCs, obtained after low-dose radiotherapy plus immunotherapy. The receptor was derived from a female donor with ovarian cancer. The V and J genes are TRBV6-2 or TRBV6-3 and TRBJ1-4; D is unclear. CDR3 nucleotides: TGTGCCAGCAGTGGGTCGGACCCATACGGAAAACTGTTTTTT. This encodes CASSGSDPYGKLFF.